These 26 T cell receptor beta chains share one sample of origin, sequenced in a study of blood T cells in healthy people across ages. Primers used in a second PCR of about 6 to 11 cycles were a sample-barcoded 5' primer and a J-beta primer mix. MiXCR, run by TCRdb on the 5' RACE reads, gives a single entry per CDR3 protein. This table holds 1,800,000 or so distinct CDR3 sequences, 30% to 40% found once. Sequencing was carried out using blood. These receptors came from a human donor in good health.

This chain joins TRBV12-3 or TRBV12-4 and TRBJ1-5, with D perhaps TRBD1 (6 bases). With 7 bases removed from V and 7 bases from J, the gap between germline ends came to 11 bases. The CDR3 runs to 12 residues. CDR3 coding DNA: TGTGCCAGCACCCAGGGGAACCAGCCCCAGCATTTT. It is translated as CASTQGNQPQHF.

The table lists this clonotype with a few counts. The chain has TRBV4-2 and TRBJ2-7; D may match TRBD1 or TRBD2 (5 bases each). Germline values: CDR1 LGHNA, CDR2 YNFKEQ. This CDR3 is 15 amino acids long. The germline V and J ends were trimmed by 7 bases and 2 bases, with 18 bases remaining between them. The CDR3 nucleotides are TGTGCCAGCACAGAATCTGAGGGGTTCCCCTACGAGCAGTACTTC. Amino acids: CASTESEGFPYEQYF.

The rearrangement links TRBV20-1 to TRBJ2-1, with D perhaps TRBD2 (6 bases). The CDR3 spans 14 residues. V lost 5 bases and J lost 6, with 17 bases in between. Germline V gene lookup returns CDR1 DFQATT and CDR2 SNEGSKA (reference sequence). The CDR3 is CSAPPPGVVNEQFF. The CDR3 nucleotides are TGCAGTGCTCCACCACCGGGGGTTGTCAATGAGCAGTTCTTC.

The CDR3 DNA follows: TGTGCCAGCAGGGGATTAAACAGGGGGGGTGAGCAGTTCTTC. It yields the protein CASRGLNRGGEQFF. This chain joins TRBV7-2 and TRBJ2-1; D is possibly TRBD1 (8 bases). The germline CDR1 and CDR2 sequences are SGHTA and FQGNSA. The V end lost 6 bases, the J end lost 9 bases, and 18 bases lay between the germline ends. This CDR3 region has 14 residues.

This chain links TRBV6-6 with TRBJ2-5; TRBD2 is a possible D gene (5 bases). TRBJ2-7 matches the DNA end more closely, so the J call is doubtful. The CDR3 extends over 14 amino acids. Germline assignment: CDR1 MNHNY and CDR2 SVGAGI (reference sequence). CDR3 in DNA: TGTGCCAGCAGTACCCTGGGAGACACCTACGAGCAGTACTTC. It codes for CASSTLGDTYEQYF.

CDR3 residues: CASGQGERNIQYF. The CDR3 nucleotides are TGTGCCAGCGGGCAGGGGGAGAGAAACATTCAGTACTTC. The rearrangement joins TRBV9 to TRBJ2-4; 7 bases align to TRBD1. The CDR3 has 13 residues. Germline lookup yields CDR1 SGDLS and CDR2 YYNGEE. The trim removed 7 bases at V and 6 bases at J, leaving 7 bases unmatched.

This clonotype showed up just a few times. The J gene is TRBJ1-5, the V gene TRBV6-6; D ambiguous. Per the germline V gene, CDR1 is MNHNY and CDR2 is SVGAGI (reference sequence). The V end was cut by 2 bases, the J end by 3 bases, with 14 bases between. CDR3 length: 16 amino acids. The CDR3 here is CASSYSQDGPNQPQHF. Written as DNA, the CDR3 is TGTGCCAGCAGTTACAGTCAGGATGGCCCCAATCAGCCCCAGCATTTT.

The rearrangement joins TRBV6-1 to TRBJ2-6; 8 nucleotides align to TRBD1. The CDR3 is made up of 17 amino acids. The germline V gene has CDR1 MNHNS and CDR2 SASEGT. Trimming took 2 bases from V and 2 from J; bases not matched to a gene: 5. This CDR3 is CASSEMGQVPGANVLTF. CDR3 coding DNA: TGTGCCAGCAGTGAAATGGGACAGGTACCTGGGGCCAACGTCCTGACTTTC.

The V and J genes are TRBV4-2 and TRBJ1-2; D remains ambiguous. The V end lost 7 bases, the J end lost 3 bases, and 15 bases lay between the germline ends. The germline gives CDR1 LGHNA, CDR2 YNFKEQ. The CDR3 covers 14 residues. CDR3 sequence: CASKSGMVYYGYTF. The CDR3 DNA reads TGTGCCAGCAAATCGGGAATGGTGTACTATGGCTACACCTTC.

The chain combines TRBV27 with TRBJ1-2; D is undetermined. CDR3 length: 13 residues. The V gene lost 6 bases and the J gene lost 7 bases, with 15 bases spanning the gap. Germline V gives CDR1 MNHEY, CDR2 SMNVEV (reference sequence). CDR3 sequence (DNA): TGTGCCAGCAGACGGACGGAGCACTGTGGCTACACCTTC. Amino acids: CASRRTEHCGYTF.

This clonotype has more than one count but fewer than ten. This chain links TRBV12-3 or TRBV12-4 with TRBJ1-5; D unresolved. The CDR3 has 14 residues. The germline V and J ends were trimmed by 5 bases and 5 bases, with 13 bases remaining between them. The CDR3 loop is CASSTSEGDQPQHF. The CDR3 nucleotides are TGTGCCAGCAGTACCTCGGAGGGTGATCAGCCCCAGCATTTT.

As for this clonotype: Mismatch with germline at one junction end may stem from a read error. V gene TRBV5-1 combines with J gene TRBJ2-3; TRBD2 matches at 8 bases. Germline V gives CDR1 SGHRS, CDR2 YFSETQ. The CDR3 loop spans 15 amino acids. This CDR3 is CARSLWRGDTDTQYF. The CDR3 region has the DNA TGCGCCCGCAGCCTATGGCGGGGGGACACAGATACGCAGTATTTT.

The CDR3 reads CASSPDRVGANVLTF. In DNA, the CDR3 is TGTGCCAGCAGTCCCGACAGGGTTGGGGCCAACGTCCTGACTTTC. The chain is built from TRBV27 and TRBJ2-6; 7 bases fit TRBD1. CDR3 length: 15 amino acids. From germline, CDR1 is MNHEY and CDR2 SMNVEV (reference sequence). The V gene end was trimmed by 5 bases and the J gene end by 3 bases; junction bases not matched to a gene: 4.

This chain uses TRBV5-1 with TRBJ2-4; no reliable D call. The germline V and J ends were trimmed by 1 base and 5 bases, with 10 bases remaining between them. Germline assignment: CDR1 SGHRS and CDR2 YFSETQ. The CDR3 is 14 amino acids. CDR3 amino acids: CASSLSELENIQYF. CDR3 nucleotide sequence: TGCGCCAGCAGCTTGTCAGAGTTGGAAAACATTCAGTACTTC. Using reference TRBV5-1 and TRBJ2-4 for the parts outside the CDR3, the full variable domain is KAGVTQTPRYLIKTRGQQVTLSCSPISGHRSVSWYQQTPGQGLQFLFEYFSETQRNKGNFPGRFSGRQFSNSRSEMNVSTLELGDSALYLCASSLSELENIQYFGAGTRLSVL.

V and J are TRBV20-1 and TRBJ1-2, with D tentatively TRBD1 (6 bases). The CDR3 length is 14 residues. Germline loops: CDR1 DFQATT, CDR2 SNEGSKA (reference sequence). The ends were cut back, 2 bases at V and 6 bases at J, with 16 bases in the middle. The CDR3 DNA reads as TGCAGTGCTAGACAGGACAGTTCGCTAAATGGCTACACCTTC. As protein: CSARQDSSLNGYTF.

V gene TRBV29-1 combines with J gene TRBJ1-2; D possibly corresponds to TRBD1 (5 bases). Germline CDR1 and CDR2: SQVTM and ANQGSEA. This CDR3 contains 15 residues. Trimming took off 0 bases at V and 2 bases at J, with 13 bases between the two ends. CDR3 nucleotide sequence: TGCAGCGTTGAAGAGGGGGTCGGGGGGAACTATGGCTACACCTTC. Translating it yields CSVEEGVGGNYGYTF.

This sequence joins TRBV9 and TRBJ2-4, with TRBD1 matching 9 bases. The DNA end favors TRBJ2-7, so the J call may be wrong. Germline V CDR1 and CDR2: SGDLS, YYNGEE. The CDR3 length is 15 residues. The CDR3 loop is CASRVSGQGYYEQYF. The CDR3 nucleotides read TGTGCCAGCAGAGTCTCGGGACAGGGTTACTACGAGCAGTACTTC.

A note on this clonotype: This may come from a read error, since a much larger clone is one base off. The CDR3 protein is CASSEGTHTDTQYF. Written as DNA, the CDR3 is TGTGCCAGCAGTGAGGGGACACACACAGATACGCAGTATTTT. V and J are TRBV6-4 and TRBJ2-3; weak D call: TRBD1 (6 bases). Germline assignment: CDR1 MRHNA and CDR2 SNTAGT. With 3 bases removed from V and 2 bases from J, the gap between germline ends came to 9 bases. The CDR3 runs 14 residues.

This clonotype was detected ten times or more. This chain uses TRBV2 with TRBJ1-5; D ambiguous. V lost 3 bases to trimming and J lost 5 bases, with 11 bases between them. CDR3 length: 14 residues. CDR1 is SNHLY, CDR2 FYNNEI, per germline. Here the CDR3 reads CASSDDIFYQPQHF. The CDR3 DNA follows: TGTGCCAGCAGTGACGACATTTTCTATCAGCCCCAGCATTTT.

This clonotype was detected only a few times. The CDR3 sequence is CASRRGSYNSPLHF. The CDR3 coding sequence is TGTGCCAGCAGAAGAGGGTCCTATAATTCACCCCTCCACTTT. The J gene is TRBJ1-6, the V gene TRBV28; no reliable D call. CDR3 length: 14 residues. V gave up 6 bases and J gave up 1 base, with 7 bases separating them. The V gene's germline CDR1 is MDHEN and CDR2 SYDVKM. The whole variable domain, filled in from reference TRBV28 and TRBJ1-6, reads DVKVTQSSRYLVKRTGEKVFLECVQDMDHENMFWYRQDPGLGLRLIYFSYDVKMKEKGDIPEGYSVSREKKERFSLILESASTNQTSMYLCASRRGSYNSPLHFGNGTRLTVT.

This clonotype was seen more than once but under ten times. The V and J genes are TRBV7-8 and TRBJ2-1, with TRBD2 matching over 8 bases. This CDR3 spans 17 amino acids. Germline V lookup: CDR1 SGHVS, CDR2 FQNEAQ. The ends lost 5 bases at V and 9 bases at J; junction bases unmatched: 18. The CDR3 region is CASSAKWTGGLGGEQFF. For the CDR3, the DNA is TGTGCCAGCAGCGCCAAATGGACGGGGGGGCTCGGTGGTGAGCAGTTCTTC.

The V gene is TRBV7-9, the J gene TRBJ2-7; possibly TRBD1 for D (6 bases). Per the germline V gene, CDR1 is SEHNR and CDR2 is FQNEAQ (reference sequence). The CDR3 has 16 amino acids. The V end was cut by 5 bases, the J end by 5 bases, with 22 bases between. CDR3 sequence reads: CASSPGDPARVDEQYF. CDR3 nucleotides: TGTGCCAGCAGCCCAGGGGATCCGGCAAGGGTAGACGAGCAGTACTTC. Full variable domain (rest looked up from reference TRBV7-9 and TRBJ2-7): DTGVSQNPRHKITKRGQNVTFRCDPISEHNRLYWYRQTLGQGPEFLTYFQNEAQLEKSRLLSDRFSAERPKGSFSTLEIQRTEQGDSAMYLCASSPGDPARVDEQYFGPGTRLTVT.

As concerns this clonotype: At one end, the junction sequence differs from germline, possibly due to a read error. The J gene is TRBJ2-7, the V gene TRBV6-5; D perhaps matches TRBD1 (6 bases). Germline V gives CDR1 MNHEY, CDR2 SVGAGI. This CDR3 has 14 amino acids. For the CDR3, the DNA is TGTGTCAGCAGTACCCGACAGGATTTCTACGAGCAGTACTTC. It is translated as CVSSTRQDFYEQYF.

The V gene is TRBV10-3, the J gene TRBJ2-1; TRBD1 aligns across 10 bases. The germline CDR1 and CDR2 sequences are ENHRY and SYGVKD. The CDR3 extends over 16 amino acids. Germline trimming cut 3 bases from V and 10 bases from J; bases unmatched to any gene: 12. CDR3 protein: CAISDPTGTGEGEQFF. CDR3 in DNA: TGTGCCATCAGTGACCCCACCGGGACAGGGGAAGGAGAGCAGTTCTTC.

The chain carries TRBV12-3 or TRBV12-4 and TRBJ2-7; 9 positions agree with TRBD1. J gave up 5 bases and V 7 bases, and 3 bases lay outside the gene matches. The CDR3 sequence is 12 residues long. CDR3 bases: TGTGCCAGCACGGGACAGGGAGACGAGCAGTACTTC. It codes for CASTGQGDEQYF.

The rearrangement uses TRBV29-1 and TRBJ1-2; D remains unclear. The CDR3 is 14 amino acids. V was clipped by 0 bases and J by 0 bases, with 8 bases between them. Germline V gene sequence: CDR1 SQVTM, CDR2 ANQGSEA. DNA of the CDR3: TGCAGCGTTGAAGATCCAGCTTCTAACTATGGCTACACCTTC. It translates to CSVEDPASNYGYTF.